These T cell receptor beta chains were read from a single sample in a study of regulatory T cells in long-lasting Graves disease. TCRdb recomputed calls from the multiplex PCR reads with MiXCR, one row per CDR3 protein. Here the sample spans 450,000 to 500,000 distinct CDR3 sequences, around 16% being singletons. The same data also went into a second study, on T cells in Graves' hyperthyroidism and ophthalmopathy.

The sequencing used peripheral blood mononuclear cells (PBMCs), collected at new diagnosis, from a patient treated with antithyroid drugs. These receptors came from a man between 35 and 55 years old with Graves disease. The conserved cysteine and the conserved F or W are not part of the CDR3 here. Fields, in order: clone size, J gene, V gene, CDR3 protein. Size values are once, few and many counts, or a class for expanded clones, and some rows have none.

many TRBJ2-7 TRBV2 ASSRDRDEQY
NA TRBJ2-3 TRBV7-9 ASSSHDGQGAPHTQY
few TRBJ2-5 TRBV6-2/TRBV6-3 ASSTSLQETQY
few TRBJ2-3 TRBV20-1 SAGGADTQY
many TRBJ2-1 TRBV2 ASSVVSGMDEQF
few TRBJ2-7 TRBV7-2 ASSLVLGGKVYEQY
NA TRBJ2-3 TRBV7-6 ARSLERTSGTDTQY
NA TRBJ2-4 TRBV11-2 ASSFPSRGGIQY
many TRBJ2-3 TRBV5-5 ASSSFYTDTQY
many TRBJ2-5 TRBV11-2 ASSFGLQETQY
many TRBJ2-1 TRBV11-2 ASSSQTSGRGYNEQF
many TRBJ1-6 TRBV28 ASSLLRGQGMDSPLH
NA TRBJ1-6 TRBV6-9 ASSYPDSSSYNSPLH
many TRBJ2-1 TRBV30 AWSDRTEQF
many TRBJ2-3 TRBV15 ATSITSEGRPDTQY
many TRBJ1-4 TRBV28 ASSSGRGWGKLF
NA TRBJ2-1 TRBV2 ASSSDFYNEQF
once TRBJ2-1 TRBV6-5 ASSSGGLAGGTYNEQF
NA TRBJ1-4 TRBV28 ASIRQGAHEKLF
few TRBJ1-4 TRBV4-1 ASRRQGTNEKLF
many TRBJ2-1 TRBV11-3 ASSHETGYNEQF
many TRBJ1-5 TRBV6-1 ASRDGYSNQPQH
few TRBJ1-5 TRBV19 ASSRGRSSNQPQH
many TRBJ2-7 TRBV5-1 ASSRGTPRGEQY
few TRBJ2-2 TRBV6-1 ASRRMPTGELF
few TRBJ2-5 TRBV18 ASSQREAKETQY
NA TRBJ1-2 TRBV6-1 ASSEAHGSNYGYT
NA TRBJ2-1 TRBV24-1 ATSEPDRGGYNEQF
few TRBJ1-1 TRBV19 ASSIGDRVRTEAF
few TRBJ1-1 TRBV27 ASRPDRLNTEAF
NA TRBJ2-1 TRBV5-6 ASSPGSVEQF
many TRBJ2-3 TRBV28 ASSSTGTSGKYVTDTQY
NA TRBJ2-7 TRBV6-1 ASSVLSTSYEQY
many TRBJ2-5 TRBV18 ASSLEGDQGLY
many TRBJ2-1 TRBV6-1 ASRKKRLEGDNEQF
many TRBJ2-3 TRBV20-1 SGGFTSSTDTQY
NA TRBJ2-1 TRBV24-1 ATTAGFGEQF
NA TRBJ2-5 TRBV5-1 ASSSTQVAGGKETQY
many TRBJ2-3 TRBV2 ASSTDSGRGTDTQY
NA TRBJ2-7 TRBV4-2 ASSQDGLGAGVNGEQY
many TRBJ1-5 TRBV28 ASMQGSRNQPQH
many TRBJ2-2 TRBV2 ASSAKGTTGELF
few TRBJ1-3 TRBV28 ASSLWSPVSGNTIY
many TRBJ2-1 TRBV12-3/TRBV12-4 ASAGTRTYNEQF
many TRBJ2-3 TRBV5-1 ASSMGLTDTQY